What follows are 28 T cell receptor beta chains derived from one specimen sequenced in a study of blood T cell repertoires in COVID-19. Method: immunoSEQ multiplex PCR; TCRdb's copy keeps in-frame clones and lacks some. This sample has under 250,000 clones, with nearly 85% found just once. Sequencing used peripheral blood. The receptors were gathered from a human donor in a cohort sampled during active COVID-19.

The chain has TRBV30 and TRBJ1-1; D remains ambiguous. This CDR3 region has 13 residues. Between the trimmed V and J ends, which lost 0 bases and 2 bases, there was a span of 7 bases. In germline, CDR1 is GTSNPN, CDR2 SVGIG (reference sequence). CDR3 sequence reads: CAWSVQSNTEAFF. The CDR3 nucleotides read TGTGCCTGGAGTGTACAGAGTAACACTGAAGCTTTCTTT.

This clone was seen only a few times. The chain recombines TRBV19 with TRBJ2-1, with 7 bases aligning to TRBD1. In germline, CDR1 is LNHDA, CDR2 SQIVND (reference sequence). The CDR3 loop spans 15 amino acids. V was pared by 7 bases and J by 0 bases, with 6 bases of the junction left unmatched. The CDR3 reads CASMADRSSYNEQFF. The CDR3 nucleotides are TGTGCCAGTATGGCGGACAGGAGCTCCTACAATGAGCAGTTCTTC. The whole variable domain, remainder taken from reference TRBV19 and TRBJ2-1, is DGGITQSPKYLFRKEGQNVTLSCEQNLNHDAMYWYRQDPGQGLRLIYYSQIVNDFQKGDIAEGYSVSREKKESFPLTVTSAQKNPTAFYLCASMADRSSYNEQFFGPGTRLTVL.

This clone has only one observation. The CDR3: CASSLGLAGREQYF. In DNA, the CDR3 is TGTGCCAGCAGCCTCGGACTAGCGGGACGCGAGCAGTACTTC. The V and J genes are TRBV5-4 and TRBJ2-7; 12 bases line up with TRBD2. Looked up from germline, CDR1 is SGHNT and CDR2 is YYREEE (reference sequence). The length of the CDR3 is 14 residues. Unmatched junction bases numbered 5, after V lost 4 bases and J lost 6 bases. The entire variable domain, with the rest obtained from reference TRBV5-4 and TRBJ2-7, is as follows: ETGVTQSPTHLIKTRGQQVTLRCSSQSGHNTVSWYQQALGQGPQFIFQYYREEENGRGNFPPRFSGLQFPNYSSELNVNALELDDSALYLCASSLGLAGREQYFGPGTRLTVT.

The gene calls are TRBV5-1 and TRBJ2-5; TRBD2 matches at 9 bases. Germline lookup yields CDR1 SGHRS and CDR2 YFSETQ. V dropped 4 bases and J dropped 2; count of bases not matched to a gene: 6. CDR3 length: 15 residues. The chain's CDR3 is CASSPRAGGQETQYF. The CDR3 region has the DNA TGCGCCAGCAGCCCACGAGCGGGAGGACAAGAGACCCAGTACTTC.

This clone was detected many times. The CDR3 nucleotides are TGCGCCAGCAGCCAAGATGCGGGACAGGGGCACCAGCCCCAGCATTTT. Its translation is CASSQDAGQGHQPQHF. The chain recombines TRBV4-1 with TRBJ1-5; 10 bases are a match to TRBD1. The CDR3 is made up of 16 amino acids. Germline V gene sequence: CDR1 MGHRA, CDR2 YSYEKL. Trimming took 0 bases from V and 7 from J; bases not matched to a gene: 6.

The V and J genes are TRBV3-1 (or the pseudogene TRBV3-2) and TRBJ2-7; 16 bases match TRBD2. Trimming at V came to 4 bases and at J to 2 bases, leaving 5 bases not matched to a gene. CDR1 and CDR2 from the germline V gene are LGHDT and YNNKEL (reference sequence). The CDR3 contains 17 residues. The CDR3: CASSRKGLAGGAYEQYF. In nucleotides, the CDR3 is TGTGCCAGCAGCCGAAAGGGACTAGCGGGAGGGGCCTACGAGCAGTACTTC.

V and J are TRBV5-1 and TRBJ1-5; 7 bases match TRBD1. V was clipped by 0 bases and J by 4 bases; unmatched bases: 4. The CDR3 spans 15 residues. Germline V gene data show CDR1 as SGHRS and CDR2 as YFSETQ. The DNA for the CDR3 is TGCGCCAGCAGCTTGGCCTCAGGGGGGAATCAGCCCCAGCATTTT. Translating it yields CASSLASGGNQPQHF.

The V call is TRBV11-2, the J call TRBJ2-7; D is uncertain. Per germline, CDR1 SGHAT and CDR2 FQNNGV. This CDR3 region has 12 residues. V was pared by 3 bases and J by 6 bases, with 9 bases between. CDR3 loop: CASSFRQIEQYF. In DNA form, the CDR3 reads TGTGCCAGCAGCTTCAGGCAGATCGAGCAGTACTTC.

This rearrangement joins TRBV28 to TRBJ1-2; the D is unclear. The V gene lost 7 bases and the J gene lost 5 bases, with 11 bases spanning the gap. CDR1 MDHEN and CDR2 SYDVKM come from the germline V gene. The CDR3 runs 12 residues. The DNA of the CDR3 is TGTGCCAGCACTTCTAGGGAGTATGGCTACACCTTC. Its protein is CASTSREYGYTF.

The CDR3 coding sequence is TGCAGTGCTCGTGCCGGGTCGGGGTCCCATTGGAACACTGAAGCTTTCTTT. Translated: CSARAGSGSHWNTEAFF. The rearrangement links TRBV20-1 to TRBJ1-1; D gene uncertain. The CDR3 runs to 17 residues. Germline V gives CDR1 DFQATT, CDR2 SNEGSKA (reference sequence). The V gene lost 5 bases and the J gene lost 1 base, with 23 bases spanning the gap.

For the CDR3, the DNA is TGTGCCAGTAGCCGGGTGAACTCTGGGGCCAACGTCCTGACTTTC. Its protein is CASSRVNSGANVLTF. The chain links TRBV11-2 to TRBJ2-6; D uncertain. With 9 bases removed from V and 0 bases from J, the gap between germline ends came to 12 bases. The CDR3 sequence is 15 residues long. Germline CDR1 and CDR2: SGHAT and FQNNGV.

The rearrangement links TRBV2 to TRBJ1-2; weak D call: TRBD1 (5 bases). Per the germline V gene, CDR1 is SNHLY and CDR2 is FYNNEI. V lost 5 bases and J 6 bases, leaving 10 bases between the germline ends. The CDR3 has 12 residues. The DNA for the CDR3 is TGTGCCAGCAGTCCTGACAGCCATGGCTACACCTTC. This translates into CASSPDSHGYTF.

The chain recombines TRBV21-1 with TRBJ2-1; the D call of TRBD2 is as the table states it, not checked on the DNA. TRBV21-1 is tagged as a pseudogene. The CDR3 runs 14 residues. This chain's CDR3 is CASSKETSENEQFF. The CDR3 DNA reads TGTGCCAGCAGCAAAGAGACTAGTGAGAATGAGCAGTTCTTC.

The J gene is TRBJ2-1, the V gene TRBV2; 11 nucleotides line up with TRBD2. V dropped 5 bases and J dropped 4; count of bases not matched to a gene: 7. The CDR3 contains 16 residues. Per the germline V gene, CDR1 is SNHLY and CDR2 is FYNNEI. CDR3 nucleotides: TGTGCCAGCAGTCCTAGGGGACTAGCGGCTTACAATGAGCAGTTCTTC. Translation gives CASSPRGLAAYNEQFF.

The chain employs TRBV27 and TRBJ2-3, with a weak D call TRBD2 (5 bases). The germline V and J ends were trimmed by 3 bases and 2 bases, with 15 bases remaining between them. In germline, CDR1 is MNHEY, CDR2 SMNVEV (reference sequence). The CDR3 length is 16 residues. The CDR3 region has the DNA TGTGCCAGCAGTTTGGAACGACGGACTTTCACAGATACGCAGTATTTT. This gives the protein CASSLERRTFTDTQYF.

The rearrangement joins TRBV29-1 to TRBJ2-1; TRBD2 might be the D (6 bases). The CDR3 loop spans 15 amino acids. Trimming cost V 5 bases and J 0 bases, with 14 bases left between them. Germline V gives CDR1 SQVTM, CDR2 ANQGSEA. CDR3: CSVYLAPSSYNEQFF. CDR3 bases: TGCAGCGTTTACCTAGCGCCCAGCTCCTACAATGAGCAGTTCTTC.

The CDR3 coding sequence is TGCGCCAGCAGCCAAGACCGACAGTTAGGAAACACCATATATTTT. Translation: CASSQDRQLGNTIYF. This sequence joins TRBV4-1 and TRBJ1-3, with TRBD1 as a possible D gene (5 bases). From germline, CDR1 is MGHRA and CDR2 YSYEKL. V dropped 0 bases and J dropped 4 bases, with 10 bases sitting between them. The CDR3 covers 15 residues.

J is TRBJ1-6 and V is TRBV3-1 (or the pseudogene TRBV3-2); D gene uncertain. The germline CDR1 and CDR2 sequences are LGHDT and YNNKEL (reference sequence). V was clipped by 1 base and J by 12 bases, with 7 bases between them. This CDR3 has 12 residues. CDR3 sequence: CASSQGTRPLHF. The CDR3 DNA sequence: TGTGCCAGCAGCCAAGGAACGAGACCCCTCCACTTT.

The chain recombines TRBV2 with TRBJ1-6; the D is unclear. The germline V gene encodes CDR1 SNHLY and CDR2 FYNNEI. The V end was cut by 6 bases, the J end by 8 bases, with 11 bases between. The CDR3 is made up of 13 amino acids. The CDR3, as DNA: TGTGCCAGCAGCGCGCAACGAGATTCACCCCTCCACTTT. Amino acid sequence: CASSAQRDSPLHF. The full variable domain, its missing parts supplied by reference TRBV2 and TRBJ1-6, is EPEVTQTPSHQVTQMGQEVILRCVPISNHLYFYWYRQILGQKVEFLVSFYNNEISEKSEIFDDQFSVERPDGSNFTLKIRSTKLEDSAMYFCASSAQRDSPLHFGNGTRLTVT.

This chain uses TRBV10-2 with TRBJ2-1, with TRBD2 matching 11 bases. CDR3 size: 15 residues. Germline values: CDR1 WSHSY, CDR2 SAAADI. V lost 6 bases, J lost 7 bases, and 8 bases stayed unmatched. CDR3 in DNA: TGCGCCAGCAGGGTAGCGGGAGGGAAAGGGAATGAGCAGTTCTTC. Residues: CASRVAGGKGNEQFF.

V is TRBV5-1 and J is TRBJ2-7, with D maybe TRBD1 (5 bases). In germline, CDR1 is SGHRS, CDR2 YFSETQ. The CDR3 runs to 15 residues. V was shortened by 0 bases and J by 5 bases, with 15 bases between the two germline ends. The CDR3, as DNA: TGCGCCAGCAGCTTGGTGGGCAGGGTGTACGACGAGCAGTACTTC. The encoded protein is CASSLVGRVYDEQYF.

The chain carries TRBV30 and TRBJ2-1; 8 nucleotides align to TRBD2. The germline CDR1 and CDR2 sequences are GTSNPN and SVGIG (reference sequence). The CDR3 is 13 amino acids. V was pared by 3 bases and J by 5 bases, with 3 bases of the junction left unmatched. The CDR3 sequence: CAWSGLADNEQFF. The CDR3 nucleotides read TGTGCCTGGAGCGGACTAGCAGACAATGAGCAGTTCTTC.

The chain combines TRBV14 with TRBJ2-1; 10 bases fit TRBD2. The CDR3 has 18 amino acids. CDR1 is SGHDN, CDR2 FVKESK, per germline. V shed 3 bases, J shed 2 bases, and the junction held 10 bases outside the gene matches. CDR3 coding DNA: TGTGCCAGCAGCCATGAATCTTTAGCGGGGGGCACCTACAATGAGCAGTTCTTC. It translates to CASSHESLAGGTYNEQFF.

This clone was counted a single time. This chain joins TRBV10-3 and TRBJ2-3, with D perhaps TRBD2 (7 bases). The V gene lost 0 bases and the J gene lost 3 bases, with 13 bases spanning the gap. Per germline, CDR1 ENHRY and CDR2 SYGVKD. The CDR3 has 16 amino acids. The CDR3 loop is CAISESRGGGTDTQYF. Written as DNA, the CDR3 is TGTGCCATCAGTGAGTCCCGAGGGGGGGGAACAGATACGCAGTATTTT.

V usage is TRBV6-6 and J usage is TRBJ2-1, with D possibly TRBD2 on 6 matching bases. The CDR3 has 15 amino acids. Germline-derived CDR1 and CDR2 are MNHNY and SVGAGI (reference sequence). V was cut by 7 bases and J by 8 bases, with 21 bases left in between. The CDR3 bases are TGTGCCAGCACCCACGGGGGACTGGGAGGCGATGAGCAGTTCTTC. It encodes CASTHGGLGGDEQFF.

V gene TRBV2 combines with J gene TRBJ2-2; TRBD2 matches 8 bases. Germline V gives CDR1 SNHLY, CDR2 FYNNEI. The CDR3 totals 17 residues. V was pared by 5 bases and J by 5 bases, with 13 bases of the junction left unmatched. In DNA, the CDR3 is TGTGCCAGCAGTCCGTTGCGGGGGGCTAGTCCGACCGGGGAGCTGTTTTTT. The encoded protein is CASSPLRGASPTGELFF.

This clone was found once. V and J are TRBV6-5 and TRBJ2-3, with TRBD2 identical over 8 bases. The germline CDR1 and CDR2 sequences are MNHEY and SVGAGI. V gave up 5 bases and J gave up 3 bases; unmatched junction bases: 7. The CDR3 runs 15 residues. The CDR3, as DNA: TGTGCCAGCAGTCGGGGCGGGGGGCAGACAGATACGCAGTATTTT. Its protein product is CASSRGGGQTDTQYF.

This chain connects TRBV5-6 to TRBJ1-1; maybe TRBD1 (5 bases). Deletions cut 0 bases from V and 5 bases from J, with 23 bases between. CDR1 is SGHDT and CDR2 is YYEEEE in the germline V gene. This CDR3 is 18 amino acids long. The CDR3 sequence is CASSLAVGPARAGTEAFF. The CDR3, as DNA: TGTGCCAGCAGCTTGGCCGTAGGGCCAGCCAGGGCTGGGACTGAAGCTTTCTTT.